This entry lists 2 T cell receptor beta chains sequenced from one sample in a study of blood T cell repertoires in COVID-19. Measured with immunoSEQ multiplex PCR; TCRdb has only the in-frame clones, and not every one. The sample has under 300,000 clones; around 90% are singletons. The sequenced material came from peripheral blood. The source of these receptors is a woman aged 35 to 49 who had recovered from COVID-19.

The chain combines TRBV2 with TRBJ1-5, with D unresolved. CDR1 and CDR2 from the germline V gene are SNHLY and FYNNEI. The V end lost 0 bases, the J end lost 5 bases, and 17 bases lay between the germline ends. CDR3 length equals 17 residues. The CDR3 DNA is TGTGCCAGCAGTGAAGCGCTTGGCCCTCAGGCCTATCAGCCCCAGCATTTT. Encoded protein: CASSEALGPQAYQPQHF.

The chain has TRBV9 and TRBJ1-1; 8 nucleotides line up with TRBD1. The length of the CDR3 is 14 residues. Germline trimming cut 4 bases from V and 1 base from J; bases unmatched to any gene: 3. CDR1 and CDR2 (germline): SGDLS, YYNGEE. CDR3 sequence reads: CASSPGQANTEAFF. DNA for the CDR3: TGTGCCAGCAGCCCGGGACAGGCGAACACTGAAGCTTTCTTT.